This entry features one TCR beta chain sequence. Trimming removed 1 base at V and 2 bases at J, with 14 bases between. There are 17 residues in the CDR3. Germline V gene sequence: CDR1 MNHNS, CDR2 SASEGT. This entry comes from a study of T cells in Graves' hyperthyroidism and ophthalmopathy. The investigators amplified TCR beta CDR3 regions from RNA transcripts. A first-round RT-PCR of the TCR CDR3 used the HTBI primer set. TCRdb re-called the multiplex PCR reads with MiXCR, one entry per CDR3 protein. The sample has around 520,000 distinct CDR3 sequences; 14% are singletons. The sequence derives from a woman between 40 and 55 years old with Graves' hyperthyroidism. The sequencing sample was made of blood. J is TRBJ1-4 and V is TRBV6-1; D possibly corresponds to TRBD1 (6 bases). CDR3 protein: CASSEEYEGGTNEKLFF. CDR3 nucleotide sequence: TGTGCCAGCAGTGAAGAGTATGAGGGGGGGACTAATGAAAAACTGTTTTTT.